These T cell receptor beta chains were read from a single sample in a study of blood T cells in healthy people across ages. TCRdb fed the 5' RACE reads into MiXCR, producing one record per CDR3 protein. The sample holds about a million distinct CDR3 sequences, 35% to 40% seen once. Sequences were obtained from blood. These receptors originate from a man between 18 and 35 years old in good health. CDR3s include the opening cysteine and the closing phenylalanine or tryptophan. The D gene is left open where the match is weak. Size tells how often a clone was seen (once, few, many) or the class of an expanded clone, and some rows leave it out.

cdr3_aa cdr3_nt v_call d_call clone_size j_call
CSANSLAGGYNEQFF TGCAGTGCTAACTCCCTAGCGGGGGGTTACAATGAGCAGTTCTTC TRBV20-1 TRBD2 - TRBJ2-1
CSAFRRLEEETQYF TGCAGTGCTTTTAGGCGACTAGAGGAAGAGACCCAGTACTTC TRBV20-1 - - TRBJ2-5
CASWGQANTGELFF TGTGCCAGCTGGGGACAAGCGAACACCGGGGAGCTGTTTTTT TRBV12-3/TRBV12-4 - - TRBJ2-2
CASSLVGQGRTGELFF TGCGCCAGCAGCTTGGTTGGACAGGGGCGGACCGGGGAGCTGTTTTTT TRBV5-1 TRBD1 - TRBJ2-2
CASSLGAAMNTEAFF TGCGCCAGCAGCTTGGGAGCGGCTATGAACACTGAAGCTTTCTTT TRBV5-1 - once TRBJ1-1
CASSLSTSVNEQFF TGCGCCAGCAGCTTGTCGACTAGCGTGAATGAGCAGTTCTTC TRBV5-1 TRBD2 few TRBJ2-1
CASIRGNIDNEQYF TGTGCCAGCATAAGGGGAAATATAGACAATGAGCAGTACTTC TRBV7-9 - - TRBJ2-7
CASSLGVRDREQYF TGTGCCAGCAGTTTAGGTGTCAGGGACCGTGAGCAGTACTTC TRBV27 - - TRBJ2-5
CASTSATGYNEQFF TGTGCCAGCACCTCCGCTACCGGGTACAATGAGCAGTTCTTC TRBV27 - - TRBJ2-1
CASSSGTGLLNEQFF TGTGCCAGCAGTTCCGGGACAGGGCTTTTAAATGAGCAGTTCTTC TRBV5-5 TRBD1 few TRBJ2-1
CASSPNSQETQYF TGTGCCAGCTCACCAAACAGCCAAGAGACCCAGTACTTC TRBV18 - few TRBJ2-5
CASSPTGGTNTGELFF TGTGCCAGCAGTCCGACAGGGGGAACGAACACCGGGGAGCTGTTTTTT TRBV12-3/TRBV12-4 TRBD1 few TRBJ2-2
CASSQRGSGTNEKLFF TGTGCCAGCAGCCAAAGAGGGAGTGGGACTAATGAAAAACTGTTTTTT TRBV3-1 - - TRBJ1-4
CSARDFGISTDTQYF TGCAGTGCTAGAGATTTCGGGATAAGCACAGATACGCAGTATTTT TRBV20-1 - few TRBJ2-3
CASSEMGRVDTEAFF TGTGCCAGCAGTGAAATGGGGAGGGTGGACACTGAAGCTTTCTTT TRBV25-1 - few TRBJ1-1
CASSRRQIYNEQFF TGTGCCAGCAGCCGCCGACAGATATACAATGAGCAGTTCTTC TRBV3-1 - - TRBJ2-1
CASSLSTGQVGSPLHF TGTGCCAGCAGTTTATCGACAGGGCAAGTAGGATCACCCCTCCACTTT TRBV27 TRBD1 - TRBJ1-6
CAGSLDRGQQYF TGTGCCGGCAGCCTTGACAGGGGTCAGCAGTACTTC TRBV7-2 TRBD1 few TRBJ2-7
CASSTGEDTEAFF TGTGCCAGCAGCACAGGGGAGGACACTGAAGCTTTCTTT TRBV7-2 TRBD1 few TRBJ1-1
CASSLAVSYNEQFF TGCGCCAGCAGCCTCGCGGTCTCCTACAATGAGCAGTTCTTC TRBV5-1 - many TRBJ2-1
CASSQDQDSGQETQYF TGTGCCAGCAGCCAAGATCAAGATAGCGGCCAAGAGACCCAGTACTTC TRBV3-1 - - TRBJ2-5
CASSQDQHEGETQYF TGCGCCAGCAGCCAAGATCAGCATGAAGGGGAGACCCAGTACTTC TRBV4-1 - few TRBJ2-5
CASSLAQVQQYF TGTGCCAGCAGCTTAGCGCAGGTTCAGCAGTATTTT TRBV7-2 - - TRBJ2-3
CASSPQIVRGPNYGYTF TGTGCCAGCAGCCCCCAGATAGTCAGGGGGCCTAACTATGGCTACACCTTC TRBV3-1 TRBD1 - TRBJ1-2
CASGLGSNQPQHF TGTGCCAGCGGATTGGGCAGCAATCAGCCCCAGCATTTT TRBV7-2 - many TRBJ1-5
CASSLQAGTDTQYF TGTGCCAGCAGCTTACAGGCAGGGACAGATACGCAGTATTTT TRBV7-2 - - TRBJ2-3
CASSYQPLVGTGIGEQFF TGTGCCAGCAGTTACCAACCCCTCGTGGGGACAGGGATTGGTGAGCAGTTCTTC TRBV6-5 TRBD1 few TRBJ2-1
CASSQDLGQLRPDTQYF TGTGCCAGCAGCCAAGATCTTGGCCAGCTCCGGCCAGATACGCAGTATTTT TRBV4-2 - few TRBJ2-3
CASRRVPNTGELFF TGTGCCAGCAGGAGGGTGCCGAACACCGGGGAGCTGTTTTTT TRBV2 - - TRBJ2-2
CASSYSSRINSPLHF TGTGCCAGCAGTTACTCAAGTAGGATTAATTCACCCCTCCACTTT TRBV6-2/TRBV6-3 - - TRBJ1-6
CSARMTGTAYEQYF TGCAGTGCTCGAATGACAGGGACAGCCTACGAGCAGTACTTC TRBV20-1 TRBD1 - TRBJ2-7
CASSELGGGGEKLFF TGTGCCAGCAGTGAATTGGGAGGGGGCGGTGAAAAACTGTTTTTT TRBV25-1 TRBD1 - TRBJ1-4
CASSQDLKHRDRKNIQYF TGCGCCAGCAGCCAAGATTTGAAGCACCGGGACAGGAAAAACATTCAGTACTTC TRBV4-3 TRBD1 few TRBJ2-4
CASSPMGQGPGGYTF TGCGCCAGCAGCCCGATGGGACAGGGCCCAGGAGGCTACACCTTC TRBV4-1 TRBD1 - TRBJ1-2
CASSLARGGIYGYTF TGTGCCAGCAGCTTAGCTCGTGGAGGGATATATGGCTACACCTTC TRBV7-9 - few TRBJ1-2
CAISESWQETQYF TGTGCCATCAGTGAGTCTTGGCAAGAGACCCAGTACTTC TRBV10-3 - - TRBJ2-5
CAISLVPGGSTDTQYF TGTGCCATCAGCTTGGTCCCCGGGGGTAGCACAGATACGCAGTATTTT TRBV7-3 - - TRBJ2-3
CASRSGTGERTEAFF TGCGCCAGCAGGTCCGGGACAGGGGAGAGGACTGAAGCTTTCTTT TRBV5-1 TRBD1 - TRBJ1-1
CASSSTVNYGYTF TGCGCCAGCAGCTCGACAGTTAACTATGGCTACACCTTC TRBV12-3/TRBV12-4 - many TRBJ1-2
CAIRRLQGDSYEQYF TGTGCCATCAGACGGCTCCAGGGAGACTCCTACGAGCAGTACTTC TRBV10-3 - few TRBJ2-7
CASSLARGTGYTDTQYF TGTGCCAGCAGCTTAGCGCGCGGGACAGGGTACACAGATACGCAGTATTTT TRBV7-9 TRBD1 - TRBJ2-3